The source of this T cell receptor (beta chain) is a study of T-cell reconstitution after alpha-beta-depleted transplantation in children. General study results and limits: Among T cells one year after transplant, newly produced cells accounted for most counts and diversity.

This clonotype was seen more than once but under ten times. Its specificity is unknown. Preparing the TCRbeta library involved the use of unique molecular identifiers. Via MiXCR, TCRdb re-called the PCR reads, giving one row per CDR3 protein. The repertoire holds some 460,000 distinct CDR3 sequences, with roughly 17% as singletons. The sequence was obtained from a boy under two years old who had a stem cell transplant for Wiskott-Aldrich syndrome, so the T cells may come from the graft donor. The source was PBMCs, mostly from graft donor cells, collected 360 days after TCRalphabeta/CD19-depleted stem cell transplant.

The CDR3, as DNA: TGCGCCAGCAGCCAAGCGGGCAGGTCCTACGAGCAGTACTTC. Amino acids: CASSQAGRSYEQYF. This chain links TRBV4-1 with TRBJ2-7; no clear D gene. The ends were cut back, 1 base at V and 1 base at J, with 8 bases in the middle. CDR3 length: 14 amino acids. Per the germline V gene, CDR1 is MGHRA and CDR2 is YSYEKL.